The 28 T cell receptor beta chains below were found in one sample sequenced in a study of CD8 T cells in Susac syndrome. Reverse transcription of roughly 0.5 to 1 ug RNA was carried out with random hexamers. MiXCR was run by TCRdb on the immunoSEQ multiplex PCR reads, yielding one entry per CDR3 protein. The table shows roughly 160,000 distinct CDR3 sequences, with 95% to 97% occurring only once. The sequenced sample was CD4+ T cells from PBMCs. All receptors derive from a human donor with Susac syndrome.

The chain employs TRBV5-1 and TRBJ2-3; D remains ambiguous. The CDR3 spans 15 residues. The ends were cut back, 2 bases at V and 3 bases at J, with 13 bases in the middle. CDR1 SGHRS and CDR2 YFSETQ come from the germline V gene. The CDR3 DNA sequence: TGCGCCAGCAGCTTCCGGGCAACGGGTACAGATACGCAGTATTTT. Its protein product is CASSFRATGTDTQYF.

The gene calls are TRBV4-3 and TRBJ1-2; D gene uncertain. The CDR3 contains 11 residues. Trimming took 3 bases from V and 7 from J, leaving 6 bases between them. From germline, CDR1 is LGHNA and CDR2 YSLEER. This CDR3 reads CASSHTTGYTF. CDR3 in DNA: TGCGCCAGCAGCCACACGACTGGCTACACCTTC.

V and J are TRBV6-5 and TRBJ2-1; perhaps TRBD2 as D (5 bases). Trimming removed 2 bases from V and 4 bases from J, with 15 bases in between. The CDR3 is made up of 16 amino acids. Germline-derived CDR1 and CDR2 are MNHEY and SVGAGI. This CDR3 reads CASSYRGLALYNEQFF. DNA for the CDR3: TGTGCCAGCAGTTACCGGGGATTAGCGCTATACAATGAGCAGTTCTTC.

The chain couples TRBV29-1 to TRBJ2-1; 7 bases are a match to TRBD1. V lost 4 bases, J lost 5 bases, and 8 bases stayed unmatched. The CDR3 has 14 residues. Germline lookup yields CDR1 SQVTM and CDR2 ANQGSEA. CDR3 loop: CSVVGTGVNNEQFF. For the CDR3, the DNA is TGCAGCGTTGTAGGAACAGGGGTCAACAATGAGCAGTTCTTC.

The rearrangement joins TRBV9 to TRBJ2-7; 9 positions agree with TRBD1. J was trimmed by 4 bases and V by 3 bases; bases with no gene match: 8. The CDR3 is made up of 15 amino acids. Germline lookup yields CDR1 SGDLS and CDR2 YYNGEE. CDR3 sequence: CASSATTGGPYEQYF. In DNA, the CDR3 is TGTGCCAGCAGCGCAACGACAGGGGGACCTTACGAGCAGTACTTC.

The chain combines TRBV5-4 with TRBJ1-1, with D uncertain. The germline CDR1 and CDR2 sequences are SGHNT and YYREEE (reference sequence). V gave up 1 base and J gave up 1 base, with 5 bases separating them. The CDR3 runs to 13 residues. As DNA, the CDR3 is TGTGCCAGCAGCTTGCGGTGGAACACTGAAGCTTTCTTT. Translating it yields CASSLRWNTEAFF.

The rearrangement uses TRBV7-2 and TRBJ1-2; D gene uncertain. The V gene's germline CDR1 is SGHTA and CDR2 FQGNSA. The CDR3 length is 15 residues. V was trimmed by 4 bases and J by 3 bases, leaving 15 bases between them. DNA of the CDR3: TGTGCCAGCAGCTCTGAGGTCATGAATTACTATGGCTACACCTTC. It translates to CASSSEVMNYYGYTF.

The rearrangement links TRBV27 to TRBJ2-7; possible D gene TRBD2, 6 bases. V was shortened by 8 bases and J by 5 bases, with 13 bases between the two germline ends. This CDR3 is built from 12 residues. The germline V gene has CDR1 MNHEY and CDR2 SMNVEV (reference sequence). DNA of the CDR3: TGTGCCAGCGGCAGGGAGGAGGACGAGCAGTACTTC. Its protein product is CASGREEDEQYF.

This sequence joins TRBV4-2 and TRBJ1-4; D gene unclear. Trimming shortened V by 2 bases and J by 6 bases, and 10 bases separated the two germline ends. Germline CDR1 and CDR2: LGHNA and YNFKEQ. There are 14 residues in the CDR3. The CDR3 loop is CASSQNWEDEKLFF. The CDR3 nucleotides are TGTGCCAGCAGCCAAAACTGGGAGGATGAAAAACTGTTTTTT.

The sample holds one count of this clonotype. The V gene is TRBV24-1, the J gene TRBJ2-3; 7 bases are shared with TRBD2. The J segment lost 2 bases and the V segment lost 7 bases, leaving 5 bases of the junction unmatched. CDR3 length: 14 amino acids. The germline V gene has CDR1 KGHDR and CDR2 SFDVKD. The CDR3 sequence: CATRGRVNTDTQYF. As DNA, the CDR3 is TGTGCCACCAGGGGGAGGGTTAACACAGATACGCAGTATTTT.

This chain connects TRBV28 to TRBJ1-3; D gene unclear. Germline CDR1 and CDR2: MDHEN and SYDVKM. V dropped 9 bases and J dropped 4 bases, with 13 bases sitting between them. The CDR3 length is 13 residues. The CDR3 is CASGVALGNTIYF. The CDR3 DNA reads TGTGCCAGTGGGGTCGCCCTCGGAAACACCATATATTTT.

This rearrangement joins TRBV3-1 to TRBJ2-4; the D gene could be TRBD1 or TRBD2 (5 bases each). Germline V gene lookup returns CDR1 LGHDT and CDR2 YNNKEL (reference sequence). The CDR3 contains 16 residues. V lost 0 bases, J lost 1 base, and 10 bases lay in between. The CDR3 coding sequence is TGTGCCAGCAGCCAAGAACCTCGGGGCGCCAAAAACATTCAGTACTTC. Encoded protein: CASSQEPRGAKNIQYF.

The chain joins TRBV20-1 to TRBJ2-1, with 9 bases aligning to TRBD2. Germline V gene lookup returns CDR1 DFQATT and CDR2 SNEGSKA (reference sequence). V dropped 5 bases and J dropped 5; count of bases not matched to a gene: 10. CDR3 size: 15 residues. CDR3 nucleotides: TGCAGTGCTCACCGGGCTAGCGGGACGCACAATGAGCAGTTCTTC. Protein sequence: CSAHRASGTHNEQFF.

The rearrangement links TRBV7-9 to TRBJ2-7; 9 nucleotides align to TRBD2. Germline V gene sequence: CDR1 SEHNR, CDR2 FQNEAQ (reference sequence). The CDR3 extends over 14 amino acids. The V segment lost 5 bases and the J segment 2 bases; nucleotides outside the gene matches: 4. CDR3 nucleotides: TGTGCCAGCAGCCCCGGACTAGCGACCTACGAGCAGTACTTC. Residues: CASSPGLATYEQYF.

The gene calls are TRBV9 and TRBJ2-3; D is perhaps TRBD2 (5 bases). There are 14 residues in the CDR3. Trimming took off 0 bases at V and 4 bases at J, with 9 bases between the two ends. CDR1 and CDR2 from the germline V gene are SGDLS and YYNGEE. The CDR3 sequence: CASSVVGSADTQYF. Here the CDR3 DNA reads TGTGCCAGCAGCGTAGTCGGTAGCGCAGATACGCAGTATTTT.

V gene TRBV29-1 combines with J gene TRBJ1-2; D is perhaps TRBD1 (6 bases). Germline V gives CDR1 SQVTM, CDR2 ANQGSEA. The V end lost 5 bases, the J end lost 6 bases, and 16 bases lay between the germline ends. The CDR3 has 13 amino acids. The DNA of the CDR3 is TGCAGCGTTCAGCGGAGGGGGGGAAATGGCTACACCTTC. It is translated as CSVQRRGGNGYTF.

The gene calls are TRBV20-1 and TRBJ2-5; a possible D gene is TRBD2 (5 bases). Germline lookup yields CDR1 DFQATT and CDR2 SNEGSKA (reference sequence). V lost 5 bases and J 10 bases, leaving 20 bases between the germline ends. There are 13 residues in the CDR3. CDR3 sequence (DNA): TGCAGTGCTCCCCTCGTGTCTTTTCGGGGCCAGTACTTC. Translated: CSAPLVSFRGQYF.

This clonotype was counted a single time. The rearrangement uses TRBV30 and TRBJ2-3; 8 nucleotides line up with TRBD2. CDR3 length: 15 residues. Germline CDR1 reads GTSNPN; CDR2 reads SVGIG (reference sequence). Trimming cost V 2 bases and J 0 bases; bases outside gene matches: 4. This CDR3 reads CAWSTSGLSTDTQYF. In DNA form, the CDR3 reads TGTGCCTGGAGTACTAGCGGCCTTAGCACAGATACGCAGTATTTT.

The J gene is TRBJ1-1, the V gene TRBV27; D perhaps matches TRBD1 (5 bases). From germline, CDR1 is MNHEY and CDR2 SMNVEV (reference sequence). The CDR3 is made up of 16 amino acids. V lost 2 bases and J 2 bases, leaving 15 bases between the germline ends. The CDR3, as DNA: TGTGCCAGCAGTTTAGGATCAGGGTTGATTAACACTGAAGCTTTCTTT. Amino acids: CASSLGSGLINTEAFF.

The genes are TRBV7-8 and TRBJ2-5, with TRBD2 matching 7 bases. V was pared by 3 bases and J by 2 bases, with 3 bases of the junction left unmatched. This CDR3 comprises 14 residues. The germline gives CDR1 SGHVS, CDR2 FQNEAQ. CDR3 in amino acids: CASSFGGGQETQYF. In DNA form, the CDR3 reads TGTGCCAGCAGCTTTGGGGGGGGGCAAGAGACCCAGTACTTC. The full variable domain, with the rest looked up from reference TRBV7-8 and TRBJ2-5, is GAGVSQSPRYKVAKRGQDVALRCDPISGHVSLFWYQQALGQGPEFLTYFQNEAQLDKSGLPSDRFFAERPEGSVSTLKIQRTQQEDSAVYLCASSFGGGQETQYFGPGTRLLVL.

This chain joins TRBV3-1 and TRBJ2-7, with 10 bases lining up with TRBD1. V shed 4 bases, J shed 2 bases, and the junction held 8 bases outside the gene matches. The CDR3 length is 16 residues. The germline V gene has CDR1 LGHDT and CDR2 YNNKEL (reference sequence). As DNA, the CDR3 is TGTGCCAGCAGCCCTAGGGGACAGGGGATCGCCTACGAGCAGTACTTC. Protein product: CASSPRGQGIAYEQYF.

The V call is TRBV18, the J call TRBJ2-7; a possible D gene is TRBD1 (6 bases). The CDR3 is 16 residues long. V dropped 2 bases and J dropped 8 bases, with 22 bases sitting between them. Germline V gene sequence: CDR1 KGHSH, CDR2 LQKENI. This CDR3 reads CASSPIGSGVDQKQYV. CDR3 DNA sequence: TGTGCCAGCTCACCAATAGGGTCAGGGGTGGACCAGAAGCAGTACGTC.

This chain connects TRBV24-1 to TRBJ1-2; D possibly corresponds to TRBD1 (6 bases). The CDR3 is made up of 13 amino acids. V was clipped by 1 base and J by 8 bases, with 10 bases between them. Germline CDR1 and CDR2: KGHDR and SFDVKD. The CDR3, as DNA: TGTGCCACCAGTGATTTTGGGGGCGGCGGCTACACCTTC. Amino acids: CATSDFGGGGYTF.

This chain connects TRBV20-1 to TRBJ2-7, with D perhaps TRBD1 (5 bases). The CDR3 covers 13 residues. V dropped 3 bases and J dropped 5 bases, with 14 bases sitting between them. CDR1 DFQATT and CDR2 SNEGSKA come from the germline V gene (reference sequence). CDR3 region: CSASRQGIHEQYF. CDR3 in DNA: TGCAGTGCTAGCCGCCAGGGAATCCACGAGCAGTACTTC.

The V gene is TRBV20-1, the J gene TRBJ2-3, with a weak D call TRBD2 (6 bases). This CDR3 is built from 14 residues. CDR1 is DFQATT and CDR2 is SNEGSKA in the germline V gene (reference sequence). V was shortened by 3 bases and J by 1 base, with 11 bases between the two germline ends. In DNA form, the CDR3 reads TGCAGTGCTAGGGGGAGGACTGGCACAGATACGCAGTATTTT. Its protein product is CSARGRTGTDTQYF.

V and J are TRBV27 and TRBJ1-4; weak D call: TRBD1 (5 bases). Trimming shortened V by 8 bases and J by 8 bases, and 18 bases separated the two germline ends. The CDR3 has 14 residues. The germline V gene has CDR1 MNHEY and CDR2 SMNVEV (reference sequence). CDR3 in amino acids: CASSRDGRREKLFF. CDR3 DNA sequence: TGTGCCAGCTCCAGGGACGGCCGGCGGGAAAAACTGTTTTTT. Full variable domain (outside the CDR3, taken from reference TRBV27 and TRBJ1-4): EAQVTQNPRYLITVTGKKLTVTCSQNMNHEYMSWYRQDPGLGLRQIYYSMNVEVTDKGDVPEGYKVSRKEKRNFPLILESPSPNQTSLYFCASSRDGRREKLFFGSGTQLSVL.

The V gene is TRBV23-1, the J gene TRBJ1-2; the D gene is possibly TRBD1 (5 bases). TRBV23-1 is given ORF status, its function remaining uncertain. This CDR3 contains 17 residues. V was pared by 0 bases and J by 2 bases, with 16 bases between. CDR3 nucleotides: TGCGCCAGCAGTCAATCACGTTCTGGAGGGACCAACTATGGCTACACCTTC. Amino acids: CASSQSRSGGTNYGYTF.

The CDR3, as DNA: TGTGCCAGCAGCCAAGATCGAGGGACTAGCGGTCCCTACGAGCAGTACTTC. Its translation: CASSQDRGTSGPYEQYF. V and J are TRBV14 and TRBJ2-7; TRBD2 agrees at 11 bases. Germline V lookup: CDR1 SGHDN, CDR2 FVKESK. The CDR3 is made up of 17 amino acids. The trim removed 0 bases at V and 2 bases at J, leaving 6 bases unmatched.